Shown below are 8 T cell receptor beta chains from a single sample sequenced in a study of blood T cells in healthy people across ages. Combining a sample-barcoded 5' primer with a J-beta primer mix, a second PCR ran for about 7 to 12 cycles. MiXCR, run by TCRdb on the 5' RACE reads, gives a single entry per CDR3 protein. The sample has about 830,000 distinct CDR3 sequences, under 80% seen once; the top ten hold 25% to 35%. What was sequenced was blood. Receptors were obtained from a man under 40 in good health.

The V gene is TRBV20-1, the J gene TRBJ1-6, with unresolved D. The length of the CDR3 is 13 residues. V was clipped by 6 bases and J by 7 bases, with 13 bases between them. The germline gives CDR1 DFQATT, CDR2 SNEGSKA (reference sequence). CDR3 region: CSAVEGGNSPLHF. Here the CDR3 DNA reads TGCAGTGCCGTTGAGGGCGGGAATTCACCCCTCCACTTT.

V gene TRBV20-1 combines with J gene TRBJ1-6; D unclear. Germline assignment: CDR1 DFQATT and CDR2 SNEGSKA (reference sequence). V was shortened by 5 bases and J by 8 bases, with 22 bases between the two germline ends. The CDR3 spans 16 residues. CDR3 sequence (DNA): TGCAGTGCTGCCCCTTGGGGAGGAACTCCCGATTCACCCCTCCACTTT. Protein sequence: CSAAPWGGTPDSPLHF.

V and J are TRBV20-1 and TRBJ2-7; the D is unclear. This CDR3 contains 13 residues. Trimming removed 8 bases from V and 0 bases from J, with 14 bases in between. CDR1 DFQATT and CDR2 SNEGSKA come from the germline V gene (reference sequence). CDR3: CSPSPTPSYEQYF. CDR3 DNA sequence: TGCAGTCCTTCCCCGACTCCCTCCTACGAGCAGTACTTC.

This clonotype was observed a handful of times. The V and J genes are TRBV4-2 and TRBJ2-5, with TRBD2 matching over 8 bases. Germline V gene data show CDR1 as LGHNA and CDR2 as YNFKEQ. The length of the CDR3 is 16 residues. V lost 0 bases to trimming and J lost 4 bases; unmatched junction nucleotides: 7. The CDR3 region is CASSQDSGGARETQYF. The CDR3 nucleotides are TGTGCCAGCAGCCAAGACAGCGGGGGAGCTCGAGAGACCCAGTACTTC.

The V gene is TRBV20-1, the J gene TRBJ2-3, with unresolved D. Germline CDR1 reads DFQATT; CDR2 reads SNEGSKA (reference sequence). Trimming removed 8 bases from V and 1 base from J, with 13 bases in between. The length of the CDR3 is 13 residues. In DNA, the CDR3 is TGCAGTACTCTCCCCTCGGGCACAGATACGCAGTATTTT. This codes for CSTLPSGTDTQYF.

This clonotype was observed a handful of times. The genes are TRBV12-3 or TRBV12-4 and TRBJ2-4; D is undetermined. CDR3 length equals 14 residues. V was clipped by 5 bases and J by 3 bases, with 11 bases between them. In nucleotides, the CDR3 is TGTGCCAGCAGTCTTCCCGCTGGCAAAAACATTCAGTACTTC. It yields the protein CASSLPAGKNIQYF.

The chain links TRBV2 to TRBJ2-4; D possibly corresponds to TRBD2 (5 bases). The germline V and J ends were trimmed by 7 bases and 13 bases, with 17 bases remaining between them. The CDR3 runs 12 residues. Per the germline V gene, CDR1 is SNHLY and CDR2 is FYNNEI. The CDR3 spells CASNPFLGEQYF. CDR3 nucleotides: TGTGCCAGCAACCCGTTCCTTGGGGAGCAGTACTTC.

This clonotype was detected only a few times. The chain combines TRBV29-1 with TRBJ2-3; the match to TRBD2 covers 11 bases. The CDR3 extends over 15 amino acids. Trimming cost V 6 bases and J 3 bases; bases outside gene matches: 8. CDR1 is SQVTM and CDR2 is ANQGSEA in the germline V gene. This CDR3 reads CSVYSGGASTDTQYF. CDR3 coding DNA: TGCAGCGTGTATAGCGGGGGGGCCAGTACAGATACGCAGTATTTT.